This T cell receptor beta chain was documented in a study of shared clonotypes between healthy human individuals. Concerning this clone itself: Antigen specificity is unknown.

The donor population consisted of healthy HIV-negative adults with no recent acute infections or vaccinations. Every immunoSEQ plate was one replicate of a subset's evenly spread DNA. Sequencing used immunoSEQ multiplex PCR; TCRdb keeps in-frame clones, though not all of them. The sample records hundreds of thousands of clones, roughly 80% being singletons. Findings and caveats of the study: An effect of sequencing depth on clonotype sharing among donors was expected.

The clonotype was recovered from a woman in her thirties or forties in good health. Some clones in this sample may be carry-over from other donors' samples. Material for sequencing was PBMCs.

In DNA, the CDR3 is TGTGCCAGCAGCCAAGAACAGGGCGGCGAGCAGTACTTC. It translates to CASSQEQGGEQYF. This chain connects TRBV14 to TRBJ2-7; maybe TRBD1 (6 bases). CDR3 length: 13 residues. Germline V gives CDR1 SGHDN, CDR2 FVKESK. Between the trimmed V and J ends, which lost 0 bases and 6 bases, there was a span of 9 bases. The full variable domain, rest sourced from reference TRBV14 and TRBJ2-7, is EAGVTQFPSHSVIEKGQTVTLRCDPISGHDNLYWYRRVMGKEIKFLLHFVKESKQDESGMPNNRFLAERTGGTYSTLKVQPAELEDSGVYFCASSQEQGGEQYFGPGTRLTVT.